The 31 T cell receptor beta chains presented below share a single source sample, sequenced in a study of response to subunit inactivated influenza vaccine. TCRdb independently ran MiXCR on the RT-PCR reads; one entry per CDR3 protein. Of about 180,000 distinct CDR3 sequences in the sample, about 9% were seen once. Material: non-naive T cells sorted from PBMCs, obtained on the day of vaccination. The receptors were sampled from a man aged 45-60 years who received an inactivated influenza vaccine.

In this sample, this clonotype turned up a few times. The chain carries TRBV4-3 and TRBJ2-7; D may be TRBD2 (6 bases). Germline CDR1 is LGHNA and CDR2 is YSLEER. V was pared by 5 bases and J by 4 bases, with 12 bases between. This CDR3 comprises 13 residues. CDR3 in amino acids: CASSKRETYEQYF. CDR3 DNA: TGCGCCAGCAGCAAACGGGAGACTTACGAGCAGTACTTC.

V usage is TRBV30 and J usage is TRBJ1-6, with 7 bases that match TRBD1. The CDR3 sequence is 14 residues long. Trimming at V came to 4 bases and at J to 9 bases, leaving 9 bases not matched to a gene. Germline V lookup: CDR1 GTSNPN, CDR2 SVGIG (reference sequence). The CDR3 coding sequence is TGTGCCTGGACTCTACAGGGGTGGGGTTCACCCCTCCACTTT. Its protein product is CAWTLQGWGSPLHF.

The gene calls are TRBV29-1 and TRBJ1-1, with D perhaps TRBD1 (5 bases). CDR3 size: 13 residues. V was clipped by 3 bases and J by 0 bases, with 8 bases between them. The germline CDR1 and CDR2 sequences are SQVTM and ANQGSEA. The CDR3 protein is CSVEVRVNTEAFF. The CDR3 bases are TGCAGCGTTGAGGTCAGGGTGAACACTGAAGCTTTCTTT.

The table lists this clonotype with a few counts. This CDR3 is CASSPHGAGNGYTF. The CDR3, as DNA: TGCGCCAGCAGCCCTCATGGGGCAGGCAATGGCTACACCTTC. The gene calls are TRBV4-3 and TRBJ1-2; D perhaps matches TRBD1 (5 bases). Germline V gene lookup returns CDR1 LGHNA and CDR2 YSLEER. The germline V and J ends were trimmed by 4 bases and 6 bases, with 15 bases remaining between them. The length of the CDR3 is 14 residues.

In its sample, this clonotype was seen many times. The chain carries TRBV12-3 or TRBV12-4 and TRBJ2-7; D possibly corresponds to TRBD2 (5 bases). The V and J ends lost 0 bases and 4 bases respectively, with 10 bases between them. This CDR3 region has 14 residues. The CDR3 region has the DNA TGTGCCAGCAGTTTAGCAGGGAGTGGGTACGAGCAGTACTTC. Its protein product is CASSLAGSGYEQYF.

The genes are TRBV6-2 or TRBV6-3 and TRBJ2-1, with D possibly called TRBD1 or TRBD2 (5 bases each). This CDR3 contains 14 residues. Germline CDR1 MNHEY, CDR2 SVGEGT. Trimming left V 5 bases short and J 8 bases short, with 16 bases between. The CDR3 loop reads CASSTRDLRHEQFF. DNA of the CDR3: TGTGCCAGCAGTACCCGGGACCTACGACATGAGCAGTTCTTC.

This clonotype came up many times. The chain links TRBV12-3 or TRBV12-4 to TRBJ2-2; 11 positions match TRBD2. CDR3 length: 15 residues. The V gene end was trimmed by 6 bases and the J gene end by 6 bases; junction bases not matched to a gene: 6. The DNA for the CDR3 is TGTGCCAGCAGGGTGACTAGCGGGACATCCGGGGAGCTGTTTTTT. Protein product: CASRVTSGTSGELFF.

This clonotype has just a few counts. V gene TRBV20-1 combines with J gene TRBJ2-5, with D possibly TRBD2 on 7 matching bases. CDR1 is DFQATT, CDR2 SNEGSKA, per germline (reference sequence). The CDR3 sequence is 16 residues long. Trimming took off 0 bases at V and 6 bases at J, with 20 bases between the two ends. The CDR3 sequence is CSARDLRGAGPQTQYF. The CDR3 bases are TGCAGTGCTAGAGATCTCCGGGGGGCGGGTCCTCAGACCCAGTACTTC.

This clonotype was seen many times. The chain combines TRBV5-6 with TRBJ2-3, with unresolved D. Germline V gene data show CDR1 as SGHDT and CDR2 as YYEEEE. The CDR3 runs 12 residues. Trimming pared 2 bases from V and 6 bases from J, leaving 7 bases between. The CDR3 reads CASSFGWDTQYF. The CDR3 region has the DNA TGTGCCAGCAGCTTCGGGTGGGATACGCAGTATTTT.

V and J are TRBV30 and TRBJ1-6; D is uncertain. From germline, CDR1 is GTSNPN and CDR2 SVGIG (reference sequence). The CDR3 length is 13 residues. V lost 0 bases and J lost 7, with 7 bases in between. The CDR3 loop is CAWSVYGNSPLHF. CDR3 DNA: TGTGCCTGGAGTGTCTACGGAAATTCACCCCTCCACTTT.

This clonotype was seen at least ten times. V gene TRBV29-1 combines with J gene TRBJ2-7; no definite D call. CDR1 SQVTM and CDR2 ANQGSEA come from the germline V gene. The CDR3 has 11 amino acids. Between the trimmed V and J ends, which lost 6 bases and 2 bases, there was a span of 8 bases. Here the CDR3 reads CSVEQAYEQYF. The CDR3 DNA reads as TGCAGCGTAGAACAAGCCTACGAGCAGTACTTC.

This clonotype showed up many times. The chain links TRBV7-8 to TRBJ2-3; D possibly corresponds to TRBD2 (5 bases). Trimming pared 7 bases from V and 1 base from J, leaving 12 bases between. Germline V lookup: CDR1 SGHVS, CDR2 FQNEAQ. The CDR3 consists of 14 residues. Here the CDR3 DNA reads TGTGCCAGCAAGAGGGAGCCTCGCACAGATACGCAGTATTTT. It specifies CASKREPRTDTQYF.

This chain links TRBV5-1 with TRBJ1-2, with D unclear. In germline, CDR1 is SGHRS, CDR2 YFSETQ. The CDR3 spans 14 residues. The V and J ends lost 1 base and 7 bases respectively, with 14 bases between them. CDR3 coding DNA: TGCGCCAGCAGCTTGAATGTGGCAGGCCCTGGCTACACCTTC. Translating gives CASSLNVAGPGYTF.

The chain uses TRBV12-3 or TRBV12-4 and TRBJ1-1; TRBD1 is a possible D gene (5 bases). This CDR3 has 18 residues. Trimming took off 3 bases at V and 0 bases at J, with 20 bases between the two ends. The CDR3 DNA sequence: TGTGCCAGCAGTTTTGGTAGACAGAAAACTTACATGAACACTGAAGCTTTCTTT. Protein: CASSFGRQKTYMNTEAFF.

About this clonotype itself: Mismatch with germline at one junction end may stem from a read error. The chain has TRBV5-1 and TRBJ2-6, with 7 bases lining up with TRBD1. Germline loops: CDR1 SGHRS, CDR2 YFSETQ. The CDR3 covers 16 residues. The CDR3 nucleotides are TGCGCCAGCAGCCCTCCGGGGACAGCTGGGGCCAACGTCCTGATTTTC. This codes for CASSPPGTAGANVLIF.

The CDR3 protein is CASSPWTEGAYEQYF. The CDR3 DNA is TGTGCCAGCAGCCCTTGGACAGAGGGGGCCTACGAGCAGTACTTC. This rearrangement joins TRBV7-2 to TRBJ2-7, with D possibly TRBD1 on 6 matching bases. Germline values: CDR1 SGHTA, CDR2 FQGNSA. CDR3 size: 15 residues. V was clipped by 5 bases and J by 2 bases, with 16 bases between them. Combining the CDR3 with reference TRBV7-2 and TRBJ2-7 gives the whole variable domain GAGVSQSPSNKVTEKGKDVELRCDPISGHTALYWYRQSLGQGLEFLIYFQGNSAPDKSGLPSDRFSAERTGGSVSTLTIQRTQQEDSAVYLCASSPWTEGAYEQYFGPGTRLTVT.

This clonotype was picked up a small number of times. The chain couples TRBV9 to TRBJ2-3, with 8 bases lining up with TRBD2. Looked up from germline, CDR1 is SGDLS and CDR2 is YYNGEE. The CDR3 covers 21 residues. With V trimmed by 4 bases and J by 1 base, 23 bases remained unmatched. The CDR3 spells CASSFATGREASLLGTDTQYF. DNA of the CDR3: TGTGCCAGCAGCTTCGCGACTGGGCGGGAGGCTTCTTTGTTGGGCACAGATACGCAGTATTTT.

The genes are TRBV7-2 and TRBJ1-6; D possibly corresponds to TRBD1 (5 bases). Germline V gene sequence: CDR1 SGHTA, CDR2 FQGNSA. The CDR3 runs 17 residues. Trimming cost V 0 bases and J 6 bases, with 15 bases left between them. The chain's CDR3 is CASSLAGWGAANSPLHF. In DNA form, the CDR3 reads TGTGCCAGCAGCTTAGCTGGGTGGGGCGCTGCTAATTCACCCCTCCACTTT.

There are a few counts of this clonotype. The chain joins TRBV7-2 to TRBJ1-2; 7 nucleotides align to TRBD1. This CDR3 region has 15 residues. V dropped 5 bases and J dropped 4; count of bases not matched to a gene: 10. Germline assignment: CDR1 SGHTA and CDR2 FQGNSA. As DNA, the CDR3 is TGTGCCAGCAGCCAATCCGGGACAGCTATCTATGGCTACACCTTC. It encodes CASSQSGTAIYGYTF.

This clonotype was observed at least ten times. The rearrangement uses TRBV5-1 and TRBJ1-2; D may be TRBD1 (5 bases). Germline values: CDR1 SGHRS, CDR2 YFSETQ. Trimming took off 0 bases at V and 0 bases at J, with 9 bases between the two ends. This CDR3 has 15 residues. In nucleotides, the CDR3 is TGCGCCAGCAGCTTGGAGGGGATAGCTAACTATGGCTACACCTTC. The encoded protein is CASSLEGIANYGYTF. The full variable domain, its missing parts supplied by reference TRBV5-1 and TRBJ1-2, is KAGVTQTPRYLIKTRGQQVTLSCSPISGHRSVSWYQQTPGQGLQFLFEYFSETQRNKGNFPGRFSGRQFSNSRSEMNVSTLELGDSALYLCASSLEGIANYGYTFGSGTRLTVV.

This clonotype was seen a handful of times. The chain joins TRBV5-1 to TRBJ2-1, with D possibly TRBD2 on 6 matching bases. This CDR3 region has 15 residues. Germline lookup yields CDR1 SGHRS and CDR2 YFSETQ. V gave up 3 bases and J gave up 4 bases, with 14 bases separating them. CDR3 in DNA: TGCGCCAGCAGCTCATCGGGACTGAATTACAATGAGCAGTTCTTC. Translation: CASSSSGLNYNEQFF.

This clonotype was observed at least ten times. V gene TRBV12-3 or TRBV12-4 combines with J gene TRBJ2-7; D might be TRBD1 (8 bases). The CDR3 covers 11 residues. V was shortened by 6 bases and J by 13 bases, with 16 bases between the two germline ends. The CDR3 protein is CASRRGGQVYF. CDR3 nucleotides: TGTGCCAGCAGGAGGGGGGGACAGGTTTACTTC.

V usage is TRBV10-3 and J usage is TRBJ1-6; no firm D call. Trimming took off 6 bases at V and 6 bases at J, with 9 bases between the two ends. CDR3 length equals 13 residues. Germline CDR1 reads ENHRY; CDR2 reads SYGVKD. CDR3 DNA sequence: TGTGCCATCAGGGAGACCTCTAATTCACCCCTCCACTTT. This translates into CAIRETSNSPLHF.

The genes are TRBV7-2 and TRBJ1-5; D not certain. Between the trimmed V and J ends, which lost 0 bases and 0 bases, there was a span of 12 bases. CDR1 SGHTA and CDR2 FQGNSA come from the germline V gene. The CDR3 is made up of 17 amino acids. The DNA of the CDR3 is TGTGCCAGCAGCTTAGCCGGTAACACCTATAGCAATCAGCCCCAGCATTTT. Protein: CASSLAGNTYSNQPQHF.

This clonotype showed up many times. The CDR3 nucleotides read TGCAGCGTTAAACCGGGACTCAACACCGGGGAGCTGTTTTTT. Its translation: CSVKPGLNTGELFF. This chain connects TRBV29-1 to TRBJ2-2; D possibly corresponds to TRBD2 (6 bases). The CDR3 is 14 residues long. V gave up 5 bases and J gave up 2 bases, with 12 bases separating them. The germline V gene has CDR1 SQVTM and CDR2 ANQGSEA.

A few counts support this clonotype. V usage is TRBV6-1 and J usage is TRBJ1-1; TRBD1 matches 8 bases. Germline V gene lookup returns CDR1 MNHNS and CDR2 SASEGT. Trimming cost V 6 bases and J 4 bases; bases outside gene matches: 10. The CDR3 is 15 amino acids. CDR3 residues: CASSRTGSVGTEAFF. Written as DNA, the CDR3 is TGTGCCAGCAGCCGGACAGGGAGCGTCGGCACTGAAGCTTTCTTT.

This rearrangement joins TRBV3-1 to TRBJ2-1; 14 nucleotides line up with TRBD2. The V segment lost 1 base and the J segment 8 bases; nucleotides outside the gene matches: 1. Germline assignment: CDR1 LGHDT and CDR2 YNNKEL (reference sequence). The CDR3 is 15 amino acids. In DNA, the CDR3 is TGTGCCAGCAGCCAAGGACTAGCGGGGGGGGATGAGCAGTTCTTC. Translated: CASSQGLAGGDEQFF.

This chain joins TRBV4-3 and TRBJ1-1; 8 bases match TRBD1. The CDR3 sequence is 14 residues long. Trimming at V came to 8 bases and at J to 4 bases, leaving 9 bases not matched to a gene. Germline CDR1 and CDR2: LGHNA and YSLEER. The CDR3 loop reads CASAPQQGVTEAFF. The CDR3 DNA follows: TGCGCCAGCGCCCCCCAACAGGGGGTCACTGAAGCTTTCTTT.

This clonotype showed up just a few times. This chain joins TRBV11-2 and TRBJ2-1; D is perhaps TRBD2 (5 bases). The CDR3 has 17 residues. Trimming took off 2 bases at V and 2 bases at J, with 16 bases between the two ends. CDR1 and CDR2 from the germline V gene are SGHAT and FQNNGV. Here the CDR3 reads CASSLRLDPGAYNEQFF. The CDR3 DNA sequence: TGTGCCAGCAGCTTACGACTGGACCCCGGGGCCTACAATGAGCAGTTCTTC.

In this sample, this clonotype turned up many times. This sequence joins TRBV7-8 and TRBJ2-4, with D possibly TRBD1 on 5 matching bases. V was trimmed by 5 bases and J by 3 bases, leaving 8 bases between them. CDR1 and CDR2 from the germline V gene are SGHVS and FQNEAQ. The CDR3 is 13 amino acids. The CDR3 is CASSIDSKNIQYF. The CDR3 DNA follows: TGTGCCAGCAGCATCGACAGCAAAAACATTCAGTACTTC.

V is TRBV18 and J is TRBJ1-3; perhaps TRBD1 as D (6 bases). The V end was cut by 5 bases, the J end by 0 bases, with 8 bases between. There are 14 residues in the CDR3. CDR1 is KGHSH and CDR2 is LQKENI in the germline V gene. The CDR3 DNA reads as TGTGCCAGCTCAGGGACAAACTCTGGAAACACCATATATTTT. Translating it yields CASSGTNSGNTIYF.